These 7 T cell receptor beta chains were sequenced from one sample in a study of shared clonotypes between healthy human individuals. The data were produced by immunoSEQ multiplex PCR, yet TCRdb's version contains in-frame clones alone and is incomplete. The sample contains 1.5 million to 1.9 million clones, approximately 98% of which appear only once. What was sequenced was naive CD4+ T cells sorted from blood. The subset is: CD45RA+ positively selected. Every receptor here comes from a man under 40 in good health.

The V call is TRBV29-1, the J call TRBJ1-1; unclear D gene. The V and J ends lost 2 bases and 1 base respectively, with 8 bases between them. This CDR3 region has 13 residues. Germline V gene sequence: CDR1 SQVTM, CDR2 ANQGSEA. Here the CDR3 reads CSVELWRNTEAFF. CDR3 sequence (DNA): TGCAGCGTTGAATTGTGGCGGAACACTGAAGCTTTCTTT.

V usage is TRBV19 and J usage is TRBJ1-3, with 7 bases identical to TRBD1. V lost 7 bases and J lost 7; bases outside the gene matches: 7. This CDR3 contains 13 residues. Germline V gives CDR1 LNHDA, CDR2 SQIVND (reference sequence). The CDR3 region is CASNTGVRNTIYF. CDR3 coding DNA: TGTGCCAGTAATACAGGGGTACGGAACACCATATATTTT. Full variable domain (outside the CDR3, taken from reference TRBV19 and TRBJ1-3): DGGITQSPKYLFRKEGQNVTLSCEQNLNHDAMYWYRQDPGQGLRLIYYSQIVNDFQKGDIAEGYSVSREKKESFPLTVTSAQKNPTAFYLCASNTGVRNTIYFGEGSWLTVV.

The V gene is TRBV5-4, the J gene TRBJ1-1; no clear D. Trimming stripped 4 bases from V and 0 bases from J, with 13 bases between. The CDR3 runs 15 residues. Germline V gene lookup returns CDR1 SGHNT and CDR2 YYREEE (reference sequence). As DNA, the CDR3 is TGTGCCAGCAGCGCGCCGCCAGACTTGAACACTGAAGCTTTCTTT. Translated, it gives CASSAPPDLNTEAFF.

The CDR3 sequence: CATSRDWFGTEAFF. The DNA of the CDR3 is TGTGCCACCAGCAGAGATTGGTTTGGCACTGAAGCTTTCTTT. The chain combines TRBV15 with TRBJ1-1; D gene ambiguous. The V end lost 0 bases, the J end lost 4 bases, and 9 bases lay between the germline ends. CDR1 is LNHNV, CDR2 YYDKDF, per germline (reference sequence). CDR3 length: 14 residues. The variable domain in full, with the rest retrieved from reference TRBV15 and TRBJ1-1, is DAMVIQNPRYQVTQFGKPVTLSCSQTLNHNVMYWYQQKSSQAPKLLFHYYDKDFNNEADTPDNFQSRRPNTSFCFLDIRSPGLGDTAMYLCATSRDWFGTEAFFGQGTRLTVV.

The V call is TRBV27, the J call TRBJ2-1; TRBD1 might be the D (5 bases). V was clipped by 1 base and J by 8 bases, with 15 bases between them. There are 15 residues in the CDR3. CDR1 MNHEY and CDR2 SMNVEV come from the germline V gene (reference sequence). The CDR3 nucleotides are TGTGCCAGCAGTTTATGGGGCGCCCTTGGTTATGAGCAGTTCTTC. It encodes CASSLWGALGYEQFF.

The V gene is TRBV27, the J gene TRBJ1-4; TRBD1 matches 7 bases. Germline CDR1 MNHEY, CDR2 SMNVEV (reference sequence). The V and J ends lost 5 bases and 5 bases, in that order; junction bases with no gene match: 8. This CDR3 region has 15 residues. For the CDR3, the DNA is TGTGCCAGCAGTCCCAGACAGGGTCGAAATGAAAAACTGTTTTTT. This sequence encodes CASSPRQGRNEKLFF. Full variable domain (remainder filled in from reference TRBV27 and TRBJ1-4): EAQVTQNPRYLITVTGKKLTVTCSQNMNHEYMSWYRQDPGLGLRQIYYSMNVEVTDKGDVPEGYKVSRKEKRNFPLILESPSPNQTSLYFCASSPRQGRNEKLFFGSGTQLSVL.

This chain uses TRBV2 with TRBJ2-7; D is perhaps TRBD1 (6 bases). This CDR3 has 12 residues. Germline V gene lookup returns CDR1 SNHLY and CDR2 FYNNEI. The germline V and J ends were trimmed by 6 bases and 4 bases, with 10 bases remaining between them. The CDR3 sequence is CASSRGGYEQYF. The CDR3, as DNA: TGTGCCAGCAGCAGGGGCGGTTACGAGCAGTACTTC. Based on the CDR3 plus reference TRBV2 and TRBJ2-7, the full variable domain is EPEVTQTPSHQVTQMGQEVILRCVPISNHLYFYWYRQILGQKVEFLVSFYNNEISEKSEIFDDQFSVERPDGSNFTLKIRSTKLEDSAMYFCASSRGGYEQYFGPGTRLTVT.